This TCR beta chain was documented in a study of blood T cell repertoires in COVID-19. Using immunoSEQ multiplex PCR, the repertoire was profiled, and TCRdb retains in-frame clones only, with some absent. Among 150,000 to 200,000 clones, more than 75% were seen once, and the ten largest hold about 4.5%. A remark on this clone: Its ends do not fully match the called genes, so a read error is possible.

The TCR sequence derives from a human donor in a cohort sampled during active COVID-19. Sample: peripheral blood.

CDR3 coding DNA: TGTGCTAGCAGCCTAAGACAGGGGGCTGACTCCGGGGAGCTGTTTTTT. This codes for CASSLRQGADSGELFF. The chain has TRBV7-7 and TRBJ2-2, with 10 bases fitting TRBD1. Germline assignment: CDR1 SSHAT and CDR2 FNYEAQ (reference sequence). CDR3 length equals 16 residues.